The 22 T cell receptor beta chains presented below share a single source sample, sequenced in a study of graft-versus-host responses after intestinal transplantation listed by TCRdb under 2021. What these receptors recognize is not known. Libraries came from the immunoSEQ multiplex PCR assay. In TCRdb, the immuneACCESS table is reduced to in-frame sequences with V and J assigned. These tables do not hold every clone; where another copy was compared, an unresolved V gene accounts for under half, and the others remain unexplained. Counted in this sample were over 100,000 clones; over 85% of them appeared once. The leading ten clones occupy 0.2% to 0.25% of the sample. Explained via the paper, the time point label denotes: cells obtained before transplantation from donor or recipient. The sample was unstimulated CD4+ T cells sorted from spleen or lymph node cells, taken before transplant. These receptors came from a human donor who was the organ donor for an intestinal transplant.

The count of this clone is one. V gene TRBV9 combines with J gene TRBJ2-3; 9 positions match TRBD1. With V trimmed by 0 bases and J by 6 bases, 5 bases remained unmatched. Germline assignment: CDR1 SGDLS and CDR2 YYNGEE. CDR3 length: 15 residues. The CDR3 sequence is CASSVEQGATDTQYF. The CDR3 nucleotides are TGTGCCAGCAGCGTAGAACAGGGGGCCACCGATACGCAGTATTTT.

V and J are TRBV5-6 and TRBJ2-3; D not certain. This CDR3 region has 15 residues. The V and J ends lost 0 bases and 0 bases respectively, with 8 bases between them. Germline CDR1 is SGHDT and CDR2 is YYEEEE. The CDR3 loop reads CASSLVGRSTDTQYF. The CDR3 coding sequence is TGTGCCAGCAGCTTGGTAGGACGGAGCACAGATACGCAGTATTTT.

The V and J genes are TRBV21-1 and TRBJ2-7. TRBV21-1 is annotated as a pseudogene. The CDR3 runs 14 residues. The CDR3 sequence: CASSKSSDWGQQYF. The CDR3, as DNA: TGTGCCAGCAGCAAATCTTCGGACTGGGGACAGCAGTACTTC.

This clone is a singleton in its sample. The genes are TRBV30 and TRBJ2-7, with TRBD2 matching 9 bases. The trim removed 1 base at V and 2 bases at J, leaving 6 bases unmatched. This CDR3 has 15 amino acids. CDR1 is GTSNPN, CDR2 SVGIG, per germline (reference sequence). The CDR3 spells CAWSGGASGAYEQYF. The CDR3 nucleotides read TGTGCCTGGAGTGGCGGGGCTAGCGGGGCCTACGAGCAGTACTTC.

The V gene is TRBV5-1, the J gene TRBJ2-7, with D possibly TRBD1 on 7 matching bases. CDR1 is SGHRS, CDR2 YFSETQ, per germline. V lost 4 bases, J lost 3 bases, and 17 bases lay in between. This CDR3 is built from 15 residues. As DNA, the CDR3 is TGCGCCAGCAGCCGGGCGGGGACAGACGACTACGAGCAGTACTTC. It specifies CASSRAGTDDYEQYF.

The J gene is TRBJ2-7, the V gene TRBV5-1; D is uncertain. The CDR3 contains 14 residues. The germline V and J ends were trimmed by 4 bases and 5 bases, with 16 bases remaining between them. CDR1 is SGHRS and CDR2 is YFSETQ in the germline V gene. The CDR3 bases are TGCGCCAGCAGCCCCACTACCGGCACTCACGAGCAGTACTTC. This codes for CASSPTTGTHEQYF.

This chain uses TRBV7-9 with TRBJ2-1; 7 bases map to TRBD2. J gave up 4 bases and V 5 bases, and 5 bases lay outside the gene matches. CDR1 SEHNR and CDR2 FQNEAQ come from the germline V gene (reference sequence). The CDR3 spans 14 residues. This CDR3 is CASSRGGPYNEQFF. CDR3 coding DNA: TGTGCCAGCAGCCGGGGAGGGCCTTACAATGAGCAGTTCTTC. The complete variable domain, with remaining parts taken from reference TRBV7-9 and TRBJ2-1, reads DTGVSQNPRHKITKRGQNVTFRCDPISEHNRLYWYRQTLGQGPEFLTYFQNEAQLEKSRLLSDRFSAERPKGSFSTLEIQRTEQGDSAMYLCASSRGGPYNEQFFGPGTRLTVL.

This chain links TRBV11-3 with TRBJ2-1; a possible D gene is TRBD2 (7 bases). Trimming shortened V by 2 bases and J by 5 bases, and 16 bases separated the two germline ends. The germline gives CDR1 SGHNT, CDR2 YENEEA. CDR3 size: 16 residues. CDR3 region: CASSLRGAHTNNEQFF. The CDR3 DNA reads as TGTGCCAGCAGCTTACGGGGGGCGCATACGAACAATGAGCAGTTCTTC.

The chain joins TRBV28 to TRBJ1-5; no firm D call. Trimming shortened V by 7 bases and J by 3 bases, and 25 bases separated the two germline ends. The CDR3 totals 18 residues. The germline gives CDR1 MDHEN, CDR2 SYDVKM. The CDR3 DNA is TGTGCCAGCACTGTGGACTCACGCCGTGCGGGATACAATCAGCCCCAGCATTTT. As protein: CASTVDSRRAGYNQPQHF. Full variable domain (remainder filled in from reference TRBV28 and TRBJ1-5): DVKVTQSSRYLVKRTGEKVFLECVQDMDHENMFWYRQDPGLGLRLIYFSYDVKMKEKGDIPEGYSVSREKKERFSLILESASTNQTSMYLCASTVDSRRAGYNQPQHFGDGTRLSIL.

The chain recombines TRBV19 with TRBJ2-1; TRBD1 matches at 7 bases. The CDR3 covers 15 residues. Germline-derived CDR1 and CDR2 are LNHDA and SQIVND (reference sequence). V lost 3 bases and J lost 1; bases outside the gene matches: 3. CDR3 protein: CASSIHRGSYNEQFF. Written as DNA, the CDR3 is TGTGCCAGTAGTATCCACAGGGGATCCTACAATGAGCAGTTCTTC.

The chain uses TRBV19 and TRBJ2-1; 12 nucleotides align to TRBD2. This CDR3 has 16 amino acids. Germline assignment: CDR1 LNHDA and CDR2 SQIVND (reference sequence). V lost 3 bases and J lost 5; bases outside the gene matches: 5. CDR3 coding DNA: TGTGCCAGTAGTATCCGGACTAGCGGGGCAAACAATGAGCAGTTCTTC. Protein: CASSIRTSGANNEQFF.

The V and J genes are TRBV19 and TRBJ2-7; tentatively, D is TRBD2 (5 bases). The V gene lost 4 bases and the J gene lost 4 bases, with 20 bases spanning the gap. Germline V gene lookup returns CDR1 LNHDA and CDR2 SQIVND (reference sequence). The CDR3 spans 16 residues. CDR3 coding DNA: TGTGCCAGTAGTACCCACCATGCCAACGGGGAATACGAGCAGTACTTC. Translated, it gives CASSTHHANGEYEQYF.

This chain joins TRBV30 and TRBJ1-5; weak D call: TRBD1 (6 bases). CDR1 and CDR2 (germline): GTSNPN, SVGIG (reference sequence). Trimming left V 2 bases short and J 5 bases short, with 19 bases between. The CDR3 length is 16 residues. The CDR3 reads CAWSPSLAGGYQPQHF. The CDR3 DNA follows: TGTGCCTGGAGTCCATCCCTGGCGGGGGGCTATCAGCCCCAGCATTTT.

The DNA for the CDR3 is TGTGCCAGCAGCTTAGCTCCCGCAGGGACCTACGAGCAGTACTTC. The encoded protein is CASSLAPAGTYEQYF. This chain links TRBV11-2 with TRBJ2-7; possibly TRBD1 for D (5 bases). This CDR3 comprises 15 residues. V shed 1 base and J shed 2 bases, with 12 bases lying between them. The germline V gene has CDR1 SGHAT and CDR2 FQNNGV. The full variable domain, with the rest looked up from reference TRBV11-2 and TRBJ2-7, is EAGVAQSPRYKIIEKRQSVAFWCNPISGHATLYWYQQILGQGPKLLIQFQNNGVVDDSQLPKDRFSAERLKGVDSTLKIQPAKLEDSAVYLCASSLAPAGTYEQYFGPGTRLTVT.

CDR3 nucleotide sequence: TGTGCCAGCAGCCCGGACAGGGACTTGAAGCAGTACTTC. Protein: CASSPDRDLKQYF. The chain uses TRBV11-2 and TRBJ2-7, with 8 positions matching TRBD1. Per the germline V gene, CDR1 is SGHAT and CDR2 is FQNNGV. With V trimmed by 5 bases and J by 8 bases, 8 bases remained unmatched. CDR3 length: 13 residues.

The CDR3 spells CASSPLAGGVYEQYF. Written as DNA, the CDR3 is TGTGCCAGCAGCCCCCTGGCGGGGGGGGTCTACGAGCAGTACTTC. The V gene is TRBV7-2, the J gene TRBJ2-7; 9 bases are a match to TRBD2. Germline CDR1 SGHTA, CDR2 FQGNSA. CDR3 length: 15 residues. The V and J ends lost 5 bases and 3 bases, in that order; junction bases with no gene match: 8.

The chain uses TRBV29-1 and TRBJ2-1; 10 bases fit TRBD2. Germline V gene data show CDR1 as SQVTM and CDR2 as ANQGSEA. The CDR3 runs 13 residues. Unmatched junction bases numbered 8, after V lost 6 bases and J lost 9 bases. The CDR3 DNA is TGCAGCGTCGCCCTAGCGGGAGATGGTGAGCAGTTCTTC. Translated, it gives CSVALAGDGEQFF.

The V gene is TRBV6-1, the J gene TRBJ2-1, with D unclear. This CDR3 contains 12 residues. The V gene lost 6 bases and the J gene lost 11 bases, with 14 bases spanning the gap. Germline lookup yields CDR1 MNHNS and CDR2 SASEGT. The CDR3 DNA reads TGTGCCAGCAGCTACCCGTTGGGGAAGCAGTTCTTC. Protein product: CASSYPLGKQFF.

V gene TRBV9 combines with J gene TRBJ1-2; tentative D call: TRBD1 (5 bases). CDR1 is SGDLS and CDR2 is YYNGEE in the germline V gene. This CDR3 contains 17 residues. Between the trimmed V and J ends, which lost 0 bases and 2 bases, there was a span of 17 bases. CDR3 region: CASSVGLGREKNYGYTF. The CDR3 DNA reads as TGTGCCAGCAGCGTAGGCTTAGGCAGGGAAAAGAACTATGGCTACACCTTC.

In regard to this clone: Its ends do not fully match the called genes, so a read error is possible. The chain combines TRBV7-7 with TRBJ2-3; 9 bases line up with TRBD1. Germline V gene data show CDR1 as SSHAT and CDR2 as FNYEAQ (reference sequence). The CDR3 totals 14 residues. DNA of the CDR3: TGTGCTAGCAGCCGGGGACAGGGAAAAGATACGCAGTATTTT. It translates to CASSRGQGKDTQYF.

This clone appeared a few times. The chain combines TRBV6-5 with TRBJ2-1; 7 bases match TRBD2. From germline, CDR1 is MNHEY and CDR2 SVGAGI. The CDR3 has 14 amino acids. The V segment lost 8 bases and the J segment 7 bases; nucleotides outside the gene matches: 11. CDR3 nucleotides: TGTGCCAGCTCCCGTAGCGGGTGGGGGAATGAGCAGTTCTTC. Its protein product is CASSRSGWGNEQFF.

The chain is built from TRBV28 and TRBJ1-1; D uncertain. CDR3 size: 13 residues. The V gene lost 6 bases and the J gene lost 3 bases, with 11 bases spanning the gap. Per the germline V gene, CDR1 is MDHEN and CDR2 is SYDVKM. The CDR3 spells CASRPPFDTEAFF. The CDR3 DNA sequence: TGTGCCAGCAGGCCACCTTTTGACACTGAAGCTTTCTTT.